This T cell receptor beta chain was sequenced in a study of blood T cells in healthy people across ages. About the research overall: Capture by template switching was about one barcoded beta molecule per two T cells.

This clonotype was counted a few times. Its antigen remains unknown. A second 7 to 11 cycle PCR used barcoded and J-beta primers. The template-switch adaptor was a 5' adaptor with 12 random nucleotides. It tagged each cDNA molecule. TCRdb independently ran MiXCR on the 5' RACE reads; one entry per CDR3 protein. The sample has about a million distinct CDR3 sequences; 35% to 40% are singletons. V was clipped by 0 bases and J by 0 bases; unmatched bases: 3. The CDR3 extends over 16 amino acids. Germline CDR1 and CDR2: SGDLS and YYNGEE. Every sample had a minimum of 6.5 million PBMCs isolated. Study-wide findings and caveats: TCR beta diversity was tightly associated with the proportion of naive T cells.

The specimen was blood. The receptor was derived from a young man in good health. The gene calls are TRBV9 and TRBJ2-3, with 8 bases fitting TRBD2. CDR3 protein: CASSVEIAGSTDTQYF. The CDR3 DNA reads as TGTGCCAGCAGCGTAGAGATAGCGGGAAGCACAGATACGCAGTATTTT.